These 4 T cell receptor beta chains originate from one sample sequenced in a study of blood T cell repertoires in COVID-19 (dated by TCRdb to the early 2020s). Libraries were prepared through the immunoSEQ multiplex PCR assay. This is the immuneACCESS table as TCRdb keeps it, with only in-frame sequences that have V and J called. A part of the clones is gone; compared with another copy, unresolved V genes explain less than half, and the rest is unexplained. The sample profile shows more than 60,000 clones; under 80% of them were found once. Clones ranked in the top ten supply around 2.6% of the sample. Sequenced: peripheral blood. The receptors stem from a human donor with acute or convalescent COVID-19. The donor label of this sample is uncertain.

The chain employs TRBV4-2 and TRBJ1-4; tentative D call: TRBD1 (6 bases). Germline CDR1 is LGHNA and CDR2 is YNFKEQ. Trimming removed 0 bases from V and 8 bases from J, with 16 bases in between. The CDR3 contains 16 residues. The CDR3: CASSQDFWGLGEKLFF. For the CDR3, the DNA is TGTGCCAGCAGCCAAGATTTTTGGGGGCTTGGCGAAAAACTGTTTTTT.

CDR3 region: CASSPDTVNGYTF. The CDR3 region has the DNA TGTGCCAGCAGCCCCGACACGGTAAATGGCTACACCTTC. The chain has TRBV6-6 and TRBJ1-2; no clear D. Germline V gene sequence: CDR1 MNHNY, CDR2 SVGAGI (reference sequence). The ends were cut back, 6 bases at V and 6 bases at J, with 14 bases in the middle. The CDR3 is made up of 13 amino acids.

This sequence joins TRBV2 and TRBJ1-1; D possibly corresponds to TRBD1 (6 bases). Trimming pared 2 bases from V and 4 bases from J, leaving 11 bases between. The CDR3 contains 14 residues. CDR1 is SNHLY and CDR2 is FYNNEI in the germline V gene. The DNA for the CDR3 is TGTGCCAGCAGTGAACAGGGGAAAGGCACTGAAGCTTTCTTT. Its translation: CASSEQGKGTEAFF. The full variable domain, with the rest looked up from reference TRBV2 and TRBJ1-1, is EPEVTQTPSHQVTQMGQEVILRCVPISNHLYFYWYRQILGQKVEFLVSFYNNEISEKSEIFDDQFSVERPDGSNFTLKIRSTKLEDSAMYFCASSEQGKGTEAFFGQGTRLTVV.

The V and J genes are TRBV15 and TRBJ1-5; a possible D gene is TRBD1 (6 bases). The V gene lost 5 bases and the J gene lost 2 bases, with 10 bases spanning the gap. The germline V gene encodes CDR1 LNHNV and CDR2 YYDKDF (reference sequence). The CDR3 runs to 14 residues. In DNA form, the CDR3 reads TGTGCCACCAGCGACAGGATCGGCAATCAGCCCCAGCATTTT. Translating gives CATSDRIGNQPQHF.